These 7 T cell receptor beta chains were sequenced from one sample in a study of CD8+CD57+ T cells in acquired aplastic anemia. Patients who underwent sequencing had shown CD8+CD57+ cell expansion by flow cytometry. Genomic DNA acted as the template from which TCR beta VDJ combination and CDR3 sequence profiling were carried out. Each CDR3 protein gets one entry after TCRdb re-called the reads with MiXCR. Of 270,000 or so distinct CDR3 sequences listed, approximately 79% are singletons. Sequenced: sorted CD4+, CD8+, or CD8+CD57+ T cells (not recorded which) from PBMCs. Receptors were obtained from a human donor with aplastic anemia.

The rearrangement uses TRBV20-1 and TRBJ1-6, with D perhaps TRBD1 (5 bases). The CDR3 extends over 12 amino acids. Germline values: CDR1 DFQATT, CDR2 SNEGSKA (reference sequence). V lost 7 bases to trimming and J lost 9 bases, with 13 bases between them. The CDR3 is CSGGGAGSPLHF. For the CDR3, the DNA is TGCAGTGGTGGAGGGGCAGGTTCACCCCTCCACTTT.

On this clonotype itself: As the CDR3 is not closed by the conserved phenylalanine or tryptophan, this likely results from a read error. The DNA is left out, because the CDR3 cannot be placed on it with certainty; the CDR3 is given as TCRdb lists it. V is TRBV2 and J is TRBJ1-6. Germline V gene data show CDR1 as SNHLY and CDR2 as FYNNEI. The CDR3 is 16 residues long, ends included. CDR3 in amino acids: CASRSSEGRPHAQHYV.

With respect to this clonotype: The DNA is omitted, as the CDR3 cannot be located on it reliably, and the CDR3 follows TCRdb's listing. This chain joins TRBV7-9 and TRBJ1-2. 15 amino acids form the CDR3, both terminal residues included. In germline, CDR1 is SEHNR, CDR2 FQNEAQ (reference sequence). The CDR3 loop is CASSSAYTQYFGYTF.

The sample holds a few counts of this clonotype. DNA of the CDR3: TGTGCCATCTTCTCGGGATTCGAGGAGACCCAGTACTTC. Translation gives CAIFSGFEETQYF. The chain carries TRBV10-3 and TRBJ2-5, with D maybe TRBD2 (5 bases). This CDR3 is 13 amino acids long. V gave up 8 bases and J gave up 5 bases, with 15 bases separating them. CDR1 ENHRY and CDR2 SYGVKD come from the germline V gene.

This clonotype was detected once. This may stem from a read error, because a much larger clone lies one nucleotide away. The chain couples TRBV9 to TRBJ2-3; 7 bases map to TRBD2. The CDR3 totals 14 residues. In germline, CDR1 is SGDLS, CDR2 YYNGEE. This chain's CDR3 is CASSVGASGIDTHF. The DNA for the CDR3 is TGTGCCAGCAGCGTCGGGGCTAGCGGAATAGATACGCATTTT.

Of note for this clonotype: Because the CDR3 is missing its conserved closing phenylalanine or tryptophan, this is likely a read error. The DNA is omitted, as the CDR3 cannot be located on it reliably, and the CDR3 follows TCRdb's listing. This chain uses TRBV2 with TRBJ2-1; the table's TRBD1 call for D was not verified on the DNA. The CDR3 region is 16 residues in length, termini included. CDR1 and CDR2 (germline): SNHLY, FYNNEI. This chain's CDR3 is CASSELEPLLYEQYFV.

Points on this clonotype: This is likely a read error, given that the CDR3 carries no conserved phenylalanine or tryptophan at its end. No DNA is shown, since the ends of the CDR3 on it are uncertain; the CDR3 is the one TCRdb lists. This sequence joins TRBV2 and TRBJ2-1; the D call in the table, TRBD1, was not verified against the DNA. Germline V lookup: CDR1 SNHLY, CDR2 FYNNEI. With termini counted, the CDR3 has 14 amino acids. This CDR3 is CASGAGAFYTQYFC.